Following are 27 T cell receptor beta chains from one sample sequenced in a study of T cell responses to AZD1222 COVID-19 vaccine. The data were produced by immunoSEQ multiplex PCR, yet TCRdb's version contains in-frame clones alone and is incomplete. The repertoire includes about 140,000 clones, more than 85% of them detected once, and more than 0.8% sits in the top ten. The sample consisted of peripheral blood, taken on day 0 of MenACWY control vaccination. The receptors shown here come from an adult in good health.

The V call is TRBV29-1, the J call TRBJ1-5; no clear D gene. V shed 7 bases and J shed 13 bases, with 20 bases lying between them. This CDR3 is built from 12 residues. Looked up from germline, CDR1 is SQVTM and CDR2 is ANQGSEA. Here the CDR3 DNA reads TGCAGCGCCCAGGAAAACACTGGTCCTCAGCATTTT. Its protein product is CSAQENTGPQHF.

The chain has TRBV28 and TRBJ1-5; D gene uncertain. The CDR3 consists of 14 residues. V dropped 7 bases and J dropped 4 bases, with 14 bases sitting between them. Per germline, CDR1 MDHEN and CDR2 SYDVKM. The CDR3 sequence is CASTVGRENQPQHF. CDR3 coding DNA: TGTGCCAGCACCGTAGGACGGGAGAATCAGCCCCAGCATTTT.

This chain connects TRBV7-3 to TRBJ2-7; TRBD2 is a possible D gene (5 bases). The ends were cut back, 5 bases at V and 6 bases at J, with 17 bases in the middle. The CDR3 consists of 14 residues. Germline V gene data show CDR1 as SGHTA and CDR2 as FQGTGA. The CDR3 sequence: CASSDPTRGLEQYF. The CDR3 DNA follows: TGTGCCAGCAGCGATCCTACTCGGGGTCTCGAGCAGTACTTC.

The gene calls are TRBV6-5 and TRBJ2-7; TRBD1 aligns across 8 bases. CDR3 length: 15 residues. The ends lost 6 bases at V and 5 bases at J; junction bases unmatched: 12. From germline, CDR1 is MNHEY and CDR2 SVGAGI. This CDR3 reads CASSGPRQGKHEQYF. CDR3 nucleotides: TGTGCCAGCAGCGGACCTAGACAGGGGAAACACGAGCAGTACTTC.

The chain has TRBV14 and TRBJ1-1; D is uncertain. V was trimmed by 0 bases and J by 4 bases, leaving 6 bases between them. Germline V gene lookup returns CDR1 SGHDN and CDR2 FVKESK. This CDR3 contains 13 residues. CDR3 sequence reads: CASSQDWGTEAFF. The CDR3 bases are TGTGCCAGCAGCCAAGATTGGGGCACTGAAGCTTTCTTT. Full variable domain (remainder filled in from reference TRBV14 and TRBJ1-1): EAGVTQFPSHSVIEKGQTVTLRCDPISGHDNLYWYRRVMGKEIKFLLHFVKESKQDESGMPNNRFLAERTGGTYSTLKVQPAELEDSGVYFCASSQDWGTEAFFGQGTRLTVV.

This clone was observed once. The chain combines TRBV13 with TRBJ1-1, with TRBD1 as a possible D gene (6 bases). CDR3 size: 15 residues. Germline CDR1 and CDR2: PRHDT and FYEKMQ (reference sequence). V gave up 5 bases and J gave up 1 base, with 14 bases separating them. The CDR3 reads CASSASTGPNTEAFF. The CDR3 nucleotides read TGTGCCAGCAGCGCATCGACAGGCCCGAACACTGAAGCTTTCTTT.

This chain connects TRBV7-2 to TRBJ2-3; tentative D call: TRBD2 (6 bases). Germline loops: CDR1 SGHTA, CDR2 FQGNSA. Trimming took 5 bases from V and 8 from J, leaving 17 bases between them. The CDR3 has 14 residues. Here the CDR3 DNA reads TGTGCCAGCAGCCCGCAGCGGTCGGAGGGTACGCAGTATTTT. Amino acids: CASSPQRSEGTQYF.

This chain joins TRBV27 and TRBJ1-2; D may be TRBD1 (6 bases). CDR3 size: 15 residues. The germline V gene has CDR1 MNHEY and CDR2 SMNVEV (reference sequence). The V and J ends lost 5 bases and 4 bases respectively, with 17 bases between them. The CDR3, as DNA: TGTGCCAGCAGTCCCACCCGACAGGCCAGCTATGGCTACACCTTC. This codes for CASSPTRQASYGYTF.

The V and J genes are TRBV10-2 and TRBJ2-2, with TRBD2 identical over 11 bases. Per germline, CDR1 WSHSY and CDR2 SAAADI. The V segment lost 6 bases and the J segment 2 bases; nucleotides outside the gene matches: 2. The CDR3 sequence is 15 residues long. The CDR3 nucleotides are TGCGCCAGCAGCCGACTAGCGGGAAACACCGGGGAGCTGTTTTTT. Translated, it gives CASSRLAGNTGELFF.

The rearrangement uses TRBV15 and TRBJ1-2; 8 bases match TRBD1. Germline CDR1 and CDR2: LNHNV and YYDKDF (reference sequence). Trimming took 9 bases from V and 4 from J; bases not matched to a gene: 19. This CDR3 is built from 17 residues. The CDR3 spells CATQSMDRAVGGYGYTF. The CDR3, as DNA: TGTGCCACGCAAAGCATGGACAGGGCGGTCGGTGGCTATGGCTACACCTTC.

This chain connects TRBV5-6 to TRBJ1-2; D gene uncertain. Germline V gives CDR1 SGHDT, CDR2 YYEEEE. Between the trimmed V and J ends, which lost 0 bases and 8 bases, there was a span of 8 bases. The CDR3 totals 12 residues. The CDR3 sequence: CASSLEGYGYTF. CDR3 in DNA: TGTGCCAGCAGCTTGGAAGGGTACGGCTACACCTTC.

The V call is TRBV7-2, the J call TRBJ2-5, with TRBD2 matching 9 bases. Germline lookup yields CDR1 SGHTA and CDR2 FQGNSA. CDR3 size: 15 residues. V shed 4 bases and J 2 bases; nucleotides not matched to a gene: 5. The CDR3 spells CASSWGGGVQETQYF. The DNA of the CDR3 is TGTGCCAGCAGCTGGGGCGGGGGGGTTCAAGAGACCCAGTACTTC.

The V gene is TRBV2, the J gene TRBJ2-1; TRBD2 might be the D (5 bases). V was shortened by 6 bases and J by 7 bases, with 13 bases between the two germline ends. The CDR3 consists of 13 residues. Germline lookup yields CDR1 SNHLY and CDR2 FYNNEI. CDR3 protein: CASRVFRGNEQFF. The CDR3 bases are TGTGCCAGCAGAGTATTCCGGGGTAATGAGCAGTTCTTC.

The chain couples TRBV29-1 to TRBJ1-2, with D possibly being TRBD1 (5 bases). Germline-derived CDR1 and CDR2 are SQVTM and ANQGSEA. V was clipped by 1 base and J by 4 bases, with 16 bases between them. This CDR3 spans 15 amino acids. The CDR3 reads CSVEGPWGGGYGYTF. CDR3 DNA sequence: TGCAGCGTTGAAGGACCGTGGGGGGGAGGCTATGGCTACACCTTC.

J is TRBJ1-2 and V is TRBV6-2 or TRBV6-3, with no clear D. The CDR3 is 15 amino acids. The V gene's germline CDR1 is MNHEY and CDR2 SVGEGT. The V gene lost 2 bases and the J gene lost 0 bases, with 10 bases spanning the gap. CDR3 region: CASSYGSSSNYGYTF. As DNA, the CDR3 is TGTGCCAGCAGTTACGGCAGCTCATCTAACTATGGCTACACCTTC.

The chain employs TRBV6-1 and TRBJ2-7; D may be TRBD1 (5 bases). The ends were cut back, 0 bases at V and 1 base at J, with 10 bases in the middle. Germline V lookup: CDR1 MNHNS, CDR2 SASEGT. The CDR3 loop spans 15 amino acids. As DNA, the CDR3 is TGTGCCAGCAGTGAAGCGTCGCAGGGTTCCTACGAGCAGTACTTC. Protein: CASSEASQGSYEQYF.

The chain employs TRBV11-3 and TRBJ1-2; 7 bases are shared with TRBD1. The CDR3 totals 13 residues. V shed 1 base and J 8 bases; nucleotides not matched to a gene: 4. From germline, CDR1 is SGHNT and CDR2 YENEEA. The CDR3, as DNA: TGTGCCAGCAGCTTAGTAGGGGGCCGCGGCTACACCTTC. The encoded protein is CASSLVGGRGYTF.

The J gene is TRBJ1-2, the V gene TRBV27, with 7 bases matching TRBD1. There are 17 residues in the CDR3. V dropped 5 bases and J dropped 0; count of bases not matched to a gene: 12. Germline V gene sequence: CDR1 MNHEY, CDR2 SMNVEV (reference sequence). The CDR3 DNA sequence: TGTGCCAGCAGTACGAGACAGGGCCGATCTCCTAACTATGGCTACACCTTC. Amino acid sequence: CASSTRQGRSPNYGYTF.

This chain links TRBV19 with TRBJ2-2, with 9 nucleotides matching TRBD1. Trimming at V came to 5 bases and at J to 3 bases, leaving 7 bases not matched to a gene. The CDR3 is 16 residues long. Per the germline V gene, CDR1 is LNHDA and CDR2 is SQIVND (reference sequence). CDR3 sequence (DNA): TGTGCCAGTAGTCCCCCGGGACAGGGCTACACCGGGGAGCTGTTTTTT. Amino acids: CASSPPGQGYTGELFF.

The rearrangement uses TRBV6-4 and TRBJ2-1; tentatively, D is TRBD1 (6 bases). Germline CDR1 reads MRHNA; CDR2 reads SNTAGT. The length of the CDR3 is 19 residues. Trimming took 0 bases from V and 6 from J, leaving 24 bases between them. This CDR3 is CASSDSGLSGAGHVNEQFF. The CDR3 DNA reads as TGTGCCAGCAGTGACTCCGGGCTTTCAGGGGCAGGGCATGTCAATGAGCAGTTCTTC.

DNA for the CDR3: TGTGCCAGCAGCGTAGCGCAGGTCAGTGGACCTTATGGCTACACCTTC. Its protein is CASSVAQVSGPYGYTF. This rearrangement joins TRBV9 to TRBJ1-2; the D is unclear. The V end was cut by 0 bases, the J end by 5 bases, with 17 bases between. Per germline, CDR1 SGDLS and CDR2 YYNGEE. CDR3 length equals 16 residues.

The rearrangement links TRBV7-6 to TRBJ2-2; TRBD2 aligns across 12 bases. This CDR3 is 18 amino acids long. V shed 1 base, J shed 4 bases, and the junction held 7 bases outside the gene matches. CDR1 SGHVS and CDR2 FNYEAQ come from the germline V gene. DNA for the CDR3: TGTGCCAGCAGCTTAGGTACTTTGGGACTAGCGGGCACCGGGGAGCTGTTTTTT. This gives the protein CASSLGTLGLAGTGELFF.

This chain uses TRBV18 with TRBJ1-1, with D unresolved. Germline loops: CDR1 KGHSH, CDR2 LQKENI. This CDR3 is built from 15 residues. V was trimmed by 6 bases and J by 1 base, leaving 15 bases between them. The CDR3 DNA reads TGTGCCAGCTCGCCGGGGTACTCTCAGAACACTGAAGCTTTCTTT. Amino acid sequence: CASSPGYSQNTEAFF. Using reference TRBV18 and TRBJ1-1 for the parts outside the CDR3, the full variable domain is NAGVMQNPRHLVRRRGQEARLRCSPMKGHSHVYWYRQLPEEGLKFMVYLQKENIIDESGMPKERFSAEFPKEGPSILRIQQVVRGDSAAYFCASSPGYSQNTEAFFGQGTRLTVV.

The chain couples TRBV4-1 to TRBJ2-7, with TRBD2 matching over 14 bases. CDR1 MGHRA and CDR2 YSYEKL come from the germline V gene. The CDR3 runs to 15 residues. V lost 4 bases and J lost 2; bases outside the gene matches: 1. The CDR3 region is CASSLGLAGAYEQYF. DNA for the CDR3: TGCGCCAGCAGCCTGGGACTAGCGGGAGCCTACGAGCAGTACTTC.

The chain links TRBV28 to TRBJ2-3; 7 nucleotides line up with TRBD2. With V trimmed by 3 bases and J by 4 bases, 1 base remained unmatched. In germline, CDR1 is MDHEN, CDR2 SYDVKM. CDR3 size: 13 residues. CDR3 in amino acids: CASSFAGADTQYF. The CDR3, as DNA: TGTGCCAGCAGTTTTGCGGGGGCAGATACGCAGTATTTT.

The chain recombines TRBV6-5 with TRBJ1-1, with D possibly matching TRBD1 (5 bases). Trimming stripped 4 bases from V and 1 base from J, with 13 bases between. CDR1 MNHEY and CDR2 SVGAGI come from the germline V gene. This CDR3 region has 15 residues. CDR3 sequence (DNA): TGTGCCAGCAGTTCCACCGGGGCCAAGAACACTGAAGCTTTCTTT. This encodes CASSSTGAKNTEAFF.

This clone turned up a few times. The CDR3, as DNA: TGTGCCAGCAGTGAGGTTCAGGGGGCTTTCTTT. It specifies CASSEVQGAFF. This chain connects TRBV2 to TRBJ1-1; D is perhaps TRBD1 (6 bases). The CDR3 consists of 11 residues. V dropped 3 bases and J dropped 11 bases, with 10 bases sitting between them. Per the germline V gene, CDR1 is SNHLY and CDR2 is FYNNEI.